The 9 T cell receptor beta chains below all came from one sample that was sequenced in a study of blood T cell repertoires in COVID-19 (dated by TCRdb to 2020 to 2022). The method was the immunoSEQ multiplex PCR assay. In its TCRdb copy, this immuneACCESS table keeps in-frame sequences only and misses some clones. Where compared with another copy, unresolved V genes explain less than half of these, and the others have no known cause. Within this sample are some 72,000 clones, with approximately 80% of them counted one time only. 10% to 15% of the sample belongs to the ten largest clones. The sequenced sample was peripheral blood. Every receptor here comes from a man in his fifties or sixties with COVID-19, enrolled during active disease.

The V gene is TRBV18, the J gene TRBJ2-5, with 12 bases fitting TRBD2. The CDR3 contains 15 residues. The junction had 2 bases not matched to a gene; V was cut back by 1 base and J by 5 bases. CDR1 and CDR2 from the germline V gene are KGHSH and LQKENI. CDR3 region: CASSPRLAGGETQYF. The CDR3 DNA follows: TGTGCCAGCTCACCACGGCTAGCGGGAGGGGAGACCCAGTACTTC.

V is TRBV3-1 (or the pseudogene TRBV3-2) and J is TRBJ2-1; D perhaps matches TRBD2 (5 bases). There are 14 residues in the CDR3. Per the germline V gene, CDR1 is LGHDT and CDR2 is YNNKEL (reference sequence). The ends were cut back, 1 base at V and 9 bases at J, with 13 bases in the middle. In DNA, the CDR3 is TGTGCCAGCAGCCAAGGAAATACGGGAAGTGAGCAGTTCTTC. Translation: CASSQGNTGSEQFF.

V usage is TRBV30 and J usage is TRBJ1-2, with a weak D call TRBD1 (6 bases). Germline V gene lookup returns CDR1 GTSNPN and CDR2 SVGIG (reference sequence). Trimming shortened V by 2 bases and J by 5 bases, and 9 bases separated the two germline ends. The CDR3 contains 12 residues. In nucleotides, the CDR3 is TGTGCCTGGAGTCCCAGGGGATATGGCTACACCTTC. Protein: CAWSPRGYGYTF.

This rearrangement joins TRBV12-3 or TRBV12-4 to TRBJ2-3; D is possibly TRBD1 (7 bases). This CDR3 has 13 amino acids. Deletions cut 8 bases from V and 4 bases from J, with 13 bases between. CDR3 sequence: CASRTGGADTQYF. The CDR3 nucleotides are TGTGCCAGCCGGACAGGAGGGGCAGATACGCAGTATTTT.

In this sample, this clone turned up a few times. This chain links TRBV30 with TRBJ1-2; 7 positions match TRBD1. The J segment lost 7 bases and the V segment lost 1 base, leaving 6 bases of the junction unmatched. Looked up from germline, CDR1 is GTSNPN and CDR2 is SVGIG (reference sequence). There are 13 residues in the CDR3. This chain's CDR3 is CAWSEGQLLGYTF. CDR3 sequence (DNA): TGTGCCTGGAGTGAGGGACAGCTCCTTGGCTACACCTTC.

This rearrangement joins TRBV5-4 to TRBJ2-1, with 9 bases matching TRBD1. This CDR3 has 14 amino acids. V was clipped by 0 bases and J by 10 bases; unmatched bases: 5. The V gene's germline CDR1 is SGHNT and CDR2 YYREEE (reference sequence). The CDR3 coding sequence is TGTGCCAGCAGCTTGGCCGGGGGACAGGGAGAGCAGTTCTTC. Protein: CASSLAGGQGEQFF.

This clone was seen only once. The rearrangement links TRBV19 to TRBJ2-7; D remains unclear. Germline-derived CDR1 and CDR2 are LNHDA and SQIVND (reference sequence). Trimming left V 8 bases short and J 6 bases short, with 11 bases between. The CDR3 runs to 11 residues. CDR3 sequence: CASSAASEQYF. CDR3 nucleotides: TGTGCCAGTTCCGCCGCGAGCGAGCAGTACTTC.

The rearrangement joins TRBV5-1 to TRBJ2-7; 7 nucleotides match TRBD2. This CDR3 comprises 15 residues. With 0 bases clipped from V and 6 bases from J, the junction kept 9 bases outside the gene matches. Germline V CDR1 and CDR2: SGHRS, YFSETQ. The CDR3 DNA follows: TGCGCCAGCAGCTTGGGTTCGGGAGGTCCCAGCGAGCAGTACTTC. This translates into CASSLGSGGPSEQYF.

V usage is TRBV7-9 and J usage is TRBJ2-1; D may be TRBD2 (6 bases). Germline values: CDR1 SEHNR, CDR2 FQNEAQ (reference sequence). V lost 5 bases to trimming and J lost 4 bases, with 21 bases between them. The CDR3 extends over 17 amino acids. This CDR3 is CASSPRGWREKYNEQFF. CDR3 sequence (DNA): TGTGCCAGCAGCCCTCGTGGCTGGAGGGAGAAATACAATGAGCAGTTCTTC.